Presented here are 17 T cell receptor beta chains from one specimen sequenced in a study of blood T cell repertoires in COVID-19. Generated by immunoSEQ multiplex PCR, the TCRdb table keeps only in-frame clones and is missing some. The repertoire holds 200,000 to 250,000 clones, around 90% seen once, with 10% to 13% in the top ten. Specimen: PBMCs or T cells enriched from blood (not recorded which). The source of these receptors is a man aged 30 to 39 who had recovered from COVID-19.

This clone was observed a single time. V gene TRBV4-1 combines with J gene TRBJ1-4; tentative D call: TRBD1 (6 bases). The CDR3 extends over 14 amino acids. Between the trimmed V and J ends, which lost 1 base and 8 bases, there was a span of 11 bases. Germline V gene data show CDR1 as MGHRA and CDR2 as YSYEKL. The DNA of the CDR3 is TGCGCCAGCAGCCAAGTTCAGGGGTGGGAAAAACTGTTTTTT. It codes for CASSQVQGWEKLFF.

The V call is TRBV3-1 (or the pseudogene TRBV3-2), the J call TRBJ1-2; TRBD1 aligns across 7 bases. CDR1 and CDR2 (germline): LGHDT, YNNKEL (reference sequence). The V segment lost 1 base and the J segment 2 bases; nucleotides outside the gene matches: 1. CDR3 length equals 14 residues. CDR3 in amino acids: CASSQADRNYGYTF. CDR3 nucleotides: TGTGCCAGCAGCCAAGCGGACAGGAACTATGGCTACACCTTC.

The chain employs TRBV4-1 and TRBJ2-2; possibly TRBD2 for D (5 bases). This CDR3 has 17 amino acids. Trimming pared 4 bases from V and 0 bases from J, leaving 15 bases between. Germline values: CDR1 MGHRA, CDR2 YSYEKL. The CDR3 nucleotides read TGCGCCAGCAGCCCTATACTAGGCGATGCGAACACCGGGGAGCTGTTTTTT. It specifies CASSPILGDANTGELFF.

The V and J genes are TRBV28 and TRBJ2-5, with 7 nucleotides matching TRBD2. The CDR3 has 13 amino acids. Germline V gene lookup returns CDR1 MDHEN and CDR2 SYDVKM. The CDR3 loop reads CATLGRVQETQYF. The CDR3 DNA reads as TGTGCAACTCTGGGGAGGGTCCAAGAGACCCAGTACTTC.

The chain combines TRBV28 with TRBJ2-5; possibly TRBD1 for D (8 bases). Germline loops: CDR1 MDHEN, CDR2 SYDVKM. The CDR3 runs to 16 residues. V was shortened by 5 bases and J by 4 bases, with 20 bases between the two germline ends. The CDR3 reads CASSQTGGDDLETQYF. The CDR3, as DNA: TGTGCCAGCAGTCAAACAGGGGGGGATGACTTAGAGACCCAGTACTTC.

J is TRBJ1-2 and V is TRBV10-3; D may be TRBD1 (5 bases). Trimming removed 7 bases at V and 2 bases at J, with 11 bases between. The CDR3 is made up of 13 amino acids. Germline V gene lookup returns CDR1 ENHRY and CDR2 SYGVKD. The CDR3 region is CAINDRLNYGYTF. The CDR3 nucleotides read TGTGCCATCAACGACAGACTCAACTATGGCTACACCTTC.

The CDR3 spells CASDRRSGDSPLHF. As DNA, the CDR3 is TGTGCCAGCGATAGGAGGAGTGGTGATTCACCCCTCCACTTT. This rearrangement joins TRBV6-5 to TRBJ1-6; D not resolved. The germline V gene encodes CDR1 MNHEY and CDR2 SVGAGI. The CDR3 extends over 14 amino acids. With 8 bases removed from V and 8 bases from J, the gap between germline ends came to 16 bases.

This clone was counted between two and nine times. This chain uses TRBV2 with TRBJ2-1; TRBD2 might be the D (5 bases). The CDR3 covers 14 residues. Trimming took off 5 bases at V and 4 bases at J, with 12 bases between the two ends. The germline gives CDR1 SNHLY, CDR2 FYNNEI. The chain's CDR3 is CASSRAGRYNEQFF. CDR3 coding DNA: TGTGCCAGCAGTAGGGCGGGTAGATACAATGAGCAGTTCTTC.

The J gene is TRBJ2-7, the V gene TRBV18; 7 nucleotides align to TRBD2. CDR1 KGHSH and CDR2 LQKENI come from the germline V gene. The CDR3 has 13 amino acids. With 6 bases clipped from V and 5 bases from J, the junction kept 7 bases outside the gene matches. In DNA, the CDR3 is TGTGCCAGCTCTTTTCAGGGAGGGGACGAGCAGTACTTC. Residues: CASSFQGGDEQYF.

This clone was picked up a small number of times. CDR3 coding DNA: TGTGCCAGCACCCCCGGGCAGGGTTACGAGCAGTACTTC. Residues: CASTPGQGYEQYF. The chain uses TRBV5-4 and TRBJ2-7, with D possibly being TRBD1 (5 bases). In germline, CDR1 is SGHNT, CDR2 YYREEE (reference sequence). This CDR3 comprises 13 residues. The V and J ends lost 6 bases and 4 bases respectively, with 14 bases between them.

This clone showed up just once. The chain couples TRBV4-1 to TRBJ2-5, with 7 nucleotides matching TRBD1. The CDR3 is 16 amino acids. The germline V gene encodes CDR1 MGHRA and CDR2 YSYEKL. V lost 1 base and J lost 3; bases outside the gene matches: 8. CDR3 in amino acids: CASSQGTGVEEETQYF. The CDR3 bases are TGCGCCAGCAGCCAAGGAACAGGGGTAGAGGAAGAGACCCAGTACTTC.

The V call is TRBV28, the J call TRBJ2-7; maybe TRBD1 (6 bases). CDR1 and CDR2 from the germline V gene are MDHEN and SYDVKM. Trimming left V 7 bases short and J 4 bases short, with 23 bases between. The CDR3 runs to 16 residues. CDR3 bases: TGTGCCAGCACCCCCAGTTCCGGACAGCTACCTTACGAGCAGTACTTC. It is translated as CASTPSSGQLPYEQYF.

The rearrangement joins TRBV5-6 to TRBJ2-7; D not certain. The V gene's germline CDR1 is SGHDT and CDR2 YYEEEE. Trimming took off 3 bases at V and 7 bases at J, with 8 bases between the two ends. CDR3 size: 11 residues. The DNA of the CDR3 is TGTGCCAGCAGCTATACGCGGGAGCAGTACTTC. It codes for CASSYTREQYF.

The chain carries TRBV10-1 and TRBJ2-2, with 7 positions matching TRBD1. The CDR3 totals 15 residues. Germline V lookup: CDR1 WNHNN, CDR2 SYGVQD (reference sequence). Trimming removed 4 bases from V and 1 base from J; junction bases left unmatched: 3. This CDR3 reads CASSADRWNTGELFF. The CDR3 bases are TGCGCCAGCAGTGCGGACAGGTGGAACACCGGGGAGCTGTTTTTT.

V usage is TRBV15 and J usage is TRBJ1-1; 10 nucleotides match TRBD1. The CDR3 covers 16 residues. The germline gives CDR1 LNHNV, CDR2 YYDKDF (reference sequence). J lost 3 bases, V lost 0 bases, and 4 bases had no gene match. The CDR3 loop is CATSRDPGQGYTEAFF. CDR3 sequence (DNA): TGTGCCACCAGCAGAGATCCGGGACAGGGGTACACTGAAGCTTTCTTT. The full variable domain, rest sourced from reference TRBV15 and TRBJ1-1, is DAMVIQNPRYQVTQFGKPVTLSCSQTLNHNVMYWYQQKSSQAPKLLFHYYDKDFNNEADTPDNFQSRRPNTSFCFLDIRSPGLGDTAMYLCATSRDPGQGYTEAFFGQGTRLTVV.

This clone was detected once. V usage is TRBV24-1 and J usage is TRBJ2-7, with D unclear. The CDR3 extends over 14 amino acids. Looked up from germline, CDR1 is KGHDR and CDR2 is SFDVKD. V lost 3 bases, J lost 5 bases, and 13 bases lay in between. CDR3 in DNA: TGTGCCACCAGTGATCCAGCCTCTAGTGACGAGCAGTACTTC. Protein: CATSDPASSDEQYF.

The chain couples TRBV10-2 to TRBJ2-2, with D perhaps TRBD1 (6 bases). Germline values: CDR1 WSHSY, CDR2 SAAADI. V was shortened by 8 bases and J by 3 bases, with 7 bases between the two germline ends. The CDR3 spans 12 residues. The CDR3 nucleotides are TGCGCCAGCCGACAGGACACCGGGGAGCTGTTTTTT. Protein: CASRQDTGELFF.